The sequence of this TCR beta chain was determined in a study of response to subunit inactivated influenza vaccine. This clonotype has at least ten counts. Its specificity is unknown. Notes on the study in general: After each seasonal influenza vaccination, few new T cells are recruited, the authors suggested.

MiXCR, run by TCRdb on the RT-PCR reads, gives a single entry per CDR3 protein. The sample has hundreds of thousands of distinct CDR3 sequences, roughly 12% seen once. The input for sequencing was PBMCs from blood, taken on the day of vaccination. The receptor was isolated from a man aged 50 to 59 who received an inactivated influenza vaccine.

This chain's CDR3 is CASSSGTGYNEQFF. The CDR3 DNA follows: TGCGCCAGCAGCTCCGGGACTGGGTACAATGAGCAGTTCTTC. The chain has TRBV5-1 and TRBJ2-1, with D perhaps TRBD2 (6 bases). This CDR3 is built from 14 residues. Germline CDR1 and CDR2: SGHRS and YFSETQ. Deletions cut 3 bases from V and 4 bases from J, with 11 bases between.